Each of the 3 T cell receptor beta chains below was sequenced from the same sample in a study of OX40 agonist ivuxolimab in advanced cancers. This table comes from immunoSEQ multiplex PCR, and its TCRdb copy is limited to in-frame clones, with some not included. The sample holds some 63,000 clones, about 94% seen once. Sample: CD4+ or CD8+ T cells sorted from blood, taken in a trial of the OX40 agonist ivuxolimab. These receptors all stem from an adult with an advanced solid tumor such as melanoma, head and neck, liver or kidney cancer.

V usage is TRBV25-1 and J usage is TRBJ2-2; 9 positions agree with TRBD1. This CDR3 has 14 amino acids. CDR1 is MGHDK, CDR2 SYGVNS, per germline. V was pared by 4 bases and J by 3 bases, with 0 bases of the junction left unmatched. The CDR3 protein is CASSGQGDTGELFF. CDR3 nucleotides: TGTGCCAGCAGTGGACAGGGGGACACCGGGGAGCTGTTTTTT.

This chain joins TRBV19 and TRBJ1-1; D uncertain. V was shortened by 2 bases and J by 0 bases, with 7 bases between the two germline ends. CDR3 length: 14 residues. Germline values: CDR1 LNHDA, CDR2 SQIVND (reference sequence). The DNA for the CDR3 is TGTGCCAGTAGTATACGTCAGTTGAACACTGAAGCTTTCTTT. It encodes CASSIRQLNTEAFF. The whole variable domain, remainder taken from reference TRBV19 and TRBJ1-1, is DGGITQSPKYLFRKEGQNVTLSCEQNLNHDAMYWYRQDPGQGLRLIYYSQIVNDFQKGDIAEGYSVSREKKESFPLTVTSAQKNPTAFYLCASSIRQLNTEAFFGQGTRLTVV.

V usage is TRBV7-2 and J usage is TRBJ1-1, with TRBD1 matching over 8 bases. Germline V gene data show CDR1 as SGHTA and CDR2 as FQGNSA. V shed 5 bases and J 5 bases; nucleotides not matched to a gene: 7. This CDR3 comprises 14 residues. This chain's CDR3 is CASSPGGARTEAFF. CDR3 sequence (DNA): TGTGCCAGCAGCCCAGGGGGCGCCCGTACTGAAGCTTTCTTT. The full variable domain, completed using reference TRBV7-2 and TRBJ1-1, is GAGVSQSPSNKVTEKGKDVELRCDPISGHTALYWYRQSLGQGLEFLIYFQGNSAPDKSGLPSDRFSAERTGGSVSTLTIQRTQQEDSAVYLCASSPGGARTEAFFGQGTRLTVV.